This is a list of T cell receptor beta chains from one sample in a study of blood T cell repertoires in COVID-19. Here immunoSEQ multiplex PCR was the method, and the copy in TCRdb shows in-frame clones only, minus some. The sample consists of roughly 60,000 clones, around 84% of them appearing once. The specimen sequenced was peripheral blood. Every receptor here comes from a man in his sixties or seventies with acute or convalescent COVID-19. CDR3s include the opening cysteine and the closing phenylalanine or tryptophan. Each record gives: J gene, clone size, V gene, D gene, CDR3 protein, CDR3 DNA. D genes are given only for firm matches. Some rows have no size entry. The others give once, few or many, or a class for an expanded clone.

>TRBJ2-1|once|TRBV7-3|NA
CASSLISTATGEQFF
TGTGCCAGCAGCTTAATATCGACTGCTACGGGGGAGCAGTTCTTC
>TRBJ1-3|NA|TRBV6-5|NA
CASGRGMTGNTIYF
TGTGCCAGCGGTAGGGGGATGACTGGAAACACCATATATTTT
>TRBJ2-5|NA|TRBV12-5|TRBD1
CASGSPTHETGERETQYF
TGTGCTAGTGGTTCCCCCACCCACGAGACAGGGGAGAGGGAGACCCAGTACTTC
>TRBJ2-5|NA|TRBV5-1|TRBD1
CASRGQQETQYF
TGCGCCAGCAGGGGACAGCAAGAGACCCAGTACTTC
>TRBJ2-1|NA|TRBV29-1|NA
CSVPGGSGGDEQFF
TGCAGCGTTCCTGGGGGTTCAGGAGGGGATGAGCAGTTCTTC
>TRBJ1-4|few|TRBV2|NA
CASRNGGINEKLFF
TGTGCCAGCAGGAATGGAGGGATTAATGAAAAACTGTTTTTT
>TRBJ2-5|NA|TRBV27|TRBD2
CASTGTSGSVGTQYF
TGTGCCAGCACCGGGACTAGCGGGAGTGTAGGGACCCAGTACTTC
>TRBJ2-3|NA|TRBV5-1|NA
CASSGGGGDTQYF
TGCGCCAGCAGCGGAGGGGGCGGGGATACGCAGTATTTT
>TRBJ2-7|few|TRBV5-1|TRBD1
CASSPGDRAYEQYF
TGCGCCAGCAGCCCGGGGGACAGGGCCTACGAGCAGTACTTC
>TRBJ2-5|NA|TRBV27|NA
CASSFRETQYF
TGTGCCAGCAGTTTTCGGGAGACCCAGTACTTC
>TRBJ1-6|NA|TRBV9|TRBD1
CASSPKDRPLHF
TGTGCCAGCAGCCCCAAGGACAGGCCCCTCCACTTT
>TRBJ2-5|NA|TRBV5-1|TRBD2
CASSLGLAGTGETQYF
TGCGCCAGCAGCTTGGGACTAGCGGGGACCGGGGAGACCCAGTACTTC
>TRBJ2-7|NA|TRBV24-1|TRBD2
CATSAGTNTYEQYF
TGTGCCACCAGTGCCGGGACTAATACCTACGAGCAGTACTTC
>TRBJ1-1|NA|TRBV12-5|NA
CASGFPGGTEAFF
TGTGCTAGTGGTTTCCCAGGAGGCACTGAAGCTTTCTTT
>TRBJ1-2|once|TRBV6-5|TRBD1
CASSPQTGRGYTF
TGTGCCAGCAGTCCACAGACAGGGCGTGGCTACACCTTC
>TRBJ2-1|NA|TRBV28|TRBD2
CASSSPSGSPYNEQFF
TGTGCCAGCAGTTCCCCTAGCGGGAGTCCCTACAATGAGCAGTTCTTC
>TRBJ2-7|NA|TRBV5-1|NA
CASGDASYEQYF
TGCGCCAGTGGAGACGCCTCCTACGAGCAGTACTTC
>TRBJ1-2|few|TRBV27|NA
CASSLGGGFVNGYTF
TGTGCCAGCAGTTTAGGGGGCGGGTTCGTTAATGGCTACACCTTC
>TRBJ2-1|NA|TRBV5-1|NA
CASSGGTPFWLDEQFF
TGCGCCAGCAGCGGCGGGACTCCCTTTTGGTTGGATGAGCAGTTCTTC
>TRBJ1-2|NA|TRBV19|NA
CASSIVSTGGYTF
TGTGCCAGTAGTATCGTTTCTACAGGTGGCTACACCTTC
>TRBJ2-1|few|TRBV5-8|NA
CASSSEMGLIYNEQFF
TGTGCCAGCAGCTCGGAGATGGGACTCATCTACAATGAGCAGTTCTTC
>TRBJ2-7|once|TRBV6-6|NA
CASAGRSYEQYF
TGTGCCAGCGCCGGTCGTTCCTACGAGCAGTACTTC
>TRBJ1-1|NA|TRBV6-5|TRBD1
CASSYGQGNTEAFF
TGTGCCAGCAGTTACGGACAGGGGAACACTGAAGCTTTCTTT
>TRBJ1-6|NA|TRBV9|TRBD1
CASSARRDRDNSPLHF
TGTGCCAGCAGTGCTCGGAGGGACAGGGATAATTCACCCCTCCACTTT
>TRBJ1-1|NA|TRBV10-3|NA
CAISQIGTEAFF
TGTGCCATCAGCCAGATTGGTACTGAAGCTTTCTTT
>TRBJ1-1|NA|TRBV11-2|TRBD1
CASSLGTGWKAFF
TGTGCCAGCAGCTTGGGGACAGGGTGGAAAGCTTTCTTT
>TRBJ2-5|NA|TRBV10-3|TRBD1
CAISDRTRGETQYF
TGTGCCATCAGTGACCGGACCAGGGGGGAGACCCAGTACTTC
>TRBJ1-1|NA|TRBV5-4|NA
CASLPNPNTEAFF
TGTGCCAGTCTCCCTAACCCGAACACTGAAGCTTTCTTT
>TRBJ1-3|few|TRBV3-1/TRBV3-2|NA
CASSQDAGGLKGNTIYF
TGTGCCAGCAGCCAAGATGCCGGGGGGCTGAAGGGAAACACCATATATTTT
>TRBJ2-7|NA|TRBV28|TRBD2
CATRGGRYEQYF
TGTGCCACCCGTGGCGGGAGGTACGAGCAGTACTTC
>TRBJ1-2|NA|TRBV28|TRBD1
CASRATGRSVGYTF
TGTGCCAGCAGAGCGACAGGGCGGTCGGTTGGCTACACCTTC
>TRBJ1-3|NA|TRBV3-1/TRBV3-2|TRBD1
CASRPDRGSLFSSGNTIYF
TGTGCCAGCAGACCGGACAGGGGTAGCCTATTTAGCTCTGGAAACACCATATATTTT
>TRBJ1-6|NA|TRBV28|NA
CASSLSGYSPLHF
TGTGCCAGCAGTTTATCAGGCTACTCACCCCTCCACTTT
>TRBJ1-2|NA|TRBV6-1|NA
CASSETGGNGYTF
TGTGCCAGCAGTGAAACGGGCGGGAATGGCTACACCTTC
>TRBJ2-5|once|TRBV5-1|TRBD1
CASSLAQGARETQYF
TGCGCCAGCAGCTTGGCACAGGGGGCCAGAGAGACCCAGTACTTC
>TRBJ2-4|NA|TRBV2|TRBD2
CASRGLAGVGAKNIQYF
TGTGCCAGCAGGGGACTAGCGGGAGTAGGTGCCAAAAACATTCAGTACTTC
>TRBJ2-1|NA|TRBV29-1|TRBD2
CSVRTSGSLGEQFF
TGCAGCGTCCGGACTAGCGGGAGTCTCGGTGAGCAGTTCTTC
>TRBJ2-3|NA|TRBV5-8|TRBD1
CASSRRGRDTQYF
TGTGCCAGCAGCCGCAGGGGGCGGGATACGCAGTATTTT
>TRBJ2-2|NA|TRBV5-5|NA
CASSLVALNTGELFF
TGTGCCAGCAGCTTGGTAGCATTGAACACCGGGGAGCTGTTTTTT
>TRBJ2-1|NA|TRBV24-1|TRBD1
CATSDQGQGSYNEQFF
TGTGCCACCAGTGATCAAGGACAGGGTTCCTACAATGAGCAGTTCTTC
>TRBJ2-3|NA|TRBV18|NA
CASSSPGLHTDTQYF
TGTGCCAGCTCATCACCGGGACTCCACACAGATACGCAGTATTTT
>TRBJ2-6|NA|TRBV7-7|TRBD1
CASSSRPGTGTGANVLTF
TGTGCCAGCAGCTCCCGTCCCGGGACAGGGACTGGGGCCAACGTCCTGACTTTC
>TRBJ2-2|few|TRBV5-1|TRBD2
CASRLLAGGTGELFF
TGCGCCAGCAGGCTACTAGCGGGGGGCACCGGGGAGCTGTTTTTT
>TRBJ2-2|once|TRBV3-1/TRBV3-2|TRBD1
CASSQQGAGGELFF
TGTGCCAGCAGCCAGCAGGGGGCGGGCGGGGAGCTGTTTTTT
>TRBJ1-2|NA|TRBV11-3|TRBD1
CASSVDTGQGNRYGYTF
TGTGCCAGCAGCGTTGACACGGGACAGGGTAATCGTTATGGCTACACCTTC
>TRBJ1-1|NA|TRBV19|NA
CASSGMNTEAFF
TGTGCCAGTAGTGGCATGAACACTGAAGCTTTCTTT
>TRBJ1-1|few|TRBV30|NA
CAWAGMNTEAFF
TGTGCCTGGGCGGGGATGAACACTGAAGCTTTCTTT
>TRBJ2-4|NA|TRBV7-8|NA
CASSLGPNLVIQYF
TGTGCCAGCAGCTTAGGTCCGAATTTAGTCATTCAGTACTTC
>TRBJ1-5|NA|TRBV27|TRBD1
CATRGGTGLVSNQPQHF
TGTGCCACCCGGGGCGGGACAGGTCTCGTGAGCAATCAGCCCCAGCATTTT
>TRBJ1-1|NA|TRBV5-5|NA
CASSLGRSNTEAFF
TGTGCCAGCAGCTTAGGCAGGTCGAACACTGAAGCTTTCTTT
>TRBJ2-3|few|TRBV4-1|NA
CASSQRAGGSTDTQYF
TGCGCCAGCAGCCAAAGAGCCGGGGGATCTACAGATACGCAGTATTTT
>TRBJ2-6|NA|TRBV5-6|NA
CASSLGERANVLTF
TGTGCCAGCAGCTTGGGGGAGAGGGCCAACGTCCTGACTTTC
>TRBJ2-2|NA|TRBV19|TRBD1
CASSKRTGKNTGELFF
TGTGCCAGTAGTAAGCGGACAGGGAAGAACACCGGGGAGCTGTTTTTT
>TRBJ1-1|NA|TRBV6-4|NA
CASSPSADRNTEAFF
TGTGCCAGCAGTCCCTCTGCCGACAGAAACACTGAAGCTTTCTTT
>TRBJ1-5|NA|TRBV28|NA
CASKLGGAAWQPQHF
TGTGCCAGCAAACTAGGGGGGGCAGCTTGGCAGCCCCAGCATTTT
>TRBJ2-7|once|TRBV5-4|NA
CASSLLSGTYEQYF
TGTGCCAGCAGCTTGCTCTCAGGCACCTACGAGCAGTACTTC
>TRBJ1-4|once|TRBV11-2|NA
CASSLDQGTNEKLFF
TGTGCCAGCAGCTTAGATCAGGGGACAAATGAAAAACTGTTTTTT
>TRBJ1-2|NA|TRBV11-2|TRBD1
CASSLDGRTGYGYTF
TGTGCCAGCAGCTTAGATGGGAGGACAGGCTATGGCTACACCTTC
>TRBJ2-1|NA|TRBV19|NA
CASSTPGRGSYNEQFF
TGTGCCAGTAGTACCCCGGGCAGGGGATCCTACAATGAGCAGTTCTTC
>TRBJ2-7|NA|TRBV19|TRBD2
CASSIAALAGDQYEQYF
TGTGCCAGTAGTATCGCCGCTTTAGCGGGAGATCAGTACGAGCAGTACTTC